Presented here are 5 T cell receptor beta chains from one specimen sequenced in a study of control samples from healthy donors and cancer patients. Generated by immunoSEQ multiplex PCR, the TCRdb table keeps only in-frame clones and is missing some. The sample comprises fewer than 200,000 clones, roughly 95% of which are singletons, and 4.1% rests with the top ten. The sample taken for sequencing was blood. Receptors originate from a woman aged 60-75 years in good health.

The chain joins TRBV2 to TRBJ1-2; the match to TRBD1 covers 7 bases. Per germline, CDR1 SNHLY and CDR2 FYNNEI. V gave up 5 bases and J gave up 2 bases; unmatched junction bases: 11. The CDR3 is 16 residues long. For the CDR3, the DNA is TGTGCCAGCAGTCCGACAGGGAGGTCTAGGAACTATGGCTACACCTTC. Protein sequence: CASSPTGRSRNYGYTF.

CDR3 in DNA: TGTGCCAGCAGTGAACCTGGCTCCTATGGCTACACCTTC. This gives the protein CASSEPGSYGYTF. The chain is built from TRBV6-1 and TRBJ1-2; no firm D call. The V and J ends lost 2 bases and 4 bases respectively, with 8 bases between them. The CDR3 sequence is 13 residues long. Germline V lookup: CDR1 MNHNS, CDR2 SASEGT.

The chain couples TRBV24-1 to TRBJ1-2; 9 bases agree with TRBD1. The CDR3 is 14 residues long. Germline V gene lookup returns CDR1 KGHDR and CDR2 SFDVKD. V lost 5 bases to trimming and J lost 6 bases; unmatched junction nucleotides: 6. The CDR3 is CATSGPGQGHGYTF. CDR3 coding DNA: TGTGCCACCAGTGGGCCGGGACAGGGACATGGCTACACCTTC.

J is TRBJ2-5 and V is TRBV27, with 9 bases identical to TRBD2. The CDR3 length is 15 residues. Germline CDR1 reads MNHEY; CDR2 reads SMNVEV (reference sequence). V shed 3 bases, J shed 5 bases, and the junction held 7 bases outside the gene matches. The CDR3 here is CASSFGRGGLETQYF. CDR3 sequence (DNA): TGTGCCAGCAGTTTTGGGCGGGGGGGCCTGGAGACCCAGTACTTC.

This clone was recorded once. The rearrangement joins TRBV9 to TRBJ1-6; D possibly corresponds to TRBD1 (5 bases). CDR3 size: 15 residues. V was cut by 3 bases and J by 0 bases, with 7 bases left in between. Germline loops: CDR1 SGDLS, CDR2 YYNGEE. CDR3 sequence: CASSAGDSYNSPLHF. In DNA, the CDR3 is TGTGCCAGCAGCGCGGGGGACTCCTATAATTCACCCCTCCACTTT.